This T cell receptor (beta chain) was recovered during a study of T-cell memory formation after mild COVID-19. Study-level results: The CD4+ clones that contracted clustered mainly within CM and EM, and the CD8+ clones concentrated in EMRA. Later expanders leaned CD4+, whereas day 15 to 85 contracting clones were balanced CD4/CD8.

A single record per CDR3 protein comes from TCRdb applying MiXCR to the 5' RACE reads. The sample includes roughly 560,000 distinct CDR3 sequences, around 21% of them seen just once. The V end lost 1 base, the J end lost 1 base, and 11 bases lay between the germline ends. Germline V lookup: CDR1 SGDLS, CDR2 YYNGEE. The CDR3 sequence is 15 residues long. With respect to this clonotype: Its antigen is undetermined.

The chain recombines TRBV9 with TRBJ1-1; maybe TRBD1 (5 bases). The TCR originated in an adult woman who had mild COVID-19 (a few samples of this study predate the infection). Cell type and time point are not known. The sequencing sample was made of PBMCs or a T cell subset sorted from them (not recorded which). CDR3 amino acids: CASSVTIDRNTEAFF. In DNA, the CDR3 is TGTGCCAGCAGCGTAACAATCGACAGGAACACTGAAGCTTTCTTT.